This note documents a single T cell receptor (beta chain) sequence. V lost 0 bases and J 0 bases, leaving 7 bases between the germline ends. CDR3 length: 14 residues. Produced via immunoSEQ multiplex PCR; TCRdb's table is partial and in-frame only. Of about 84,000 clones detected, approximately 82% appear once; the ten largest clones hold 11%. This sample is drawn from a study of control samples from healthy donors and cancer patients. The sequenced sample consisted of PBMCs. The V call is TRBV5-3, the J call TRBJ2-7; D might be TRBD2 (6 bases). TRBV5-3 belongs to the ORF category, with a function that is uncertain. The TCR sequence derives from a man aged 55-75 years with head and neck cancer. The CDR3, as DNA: TGTGCCAGAAGCTTGGTCGGGAGCTCCTACGAGCAGTACTTC. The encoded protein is CARSLVGSSYEQYF.